This T cell receptor beta chain was recovered during a study of cytomegalovirus exposure and HLA in healthy donors. On the study more broadly: Among the roughly 400 genotyped donors, 70% to 90% were placed in the Caucasian-associated ancestry cluster. Whole-study results and caveats: Roughly uniform sequencing depth across donors was assumed, possibly incorrectly. Earlier analysis yielded a pattern in which most TCR beta V segments were productive about 87% or about 30% of the time.

A note on this clone: Its antigen remains unidentified.

The PCR made use of 60 Vbeta and 13 Jbeta primers. Some clones are missing from TCRdb's copy, which holds only in-frame ones; the method was immunoSEQ multiplex PCR. The sample comprises some 180,000 clones, over 75% of which are singletons, and less than 2.5% rests with the top ten. The sample taken for sequencing was PBMCs. The sequence derives from a male donor in good health and CMV-seronegative.

CDR3 loop: CASSFTDFETQYF. The CDR3 DNA reads TGTGCCAGCAGCTTTACAGATTTTGAGACCCAGTACTTC. V gene TRBV11-2 combines with J gene TRBJ2-5; no clear D gene. Germline assignment: CDR1 SGHAT and CDR2 FQNNGV. The germline V and J ends were trimmed by 3 bases and 5 bases, with 10 bases remaining between them. The CDR3 is made up of 13 amino acids.